This T cell receptor (beta chain) originates from a study of shared clonotypes between healthy human individuals. Findings and caveats of the study: Sampling used blood alone; tissue repertoires probably differ.

Profiled with immunoSEQ multiplex PCR; TCRdb holds only in-frame clones, not every one. This sample carries 950,000 to 1,300,000 clones, 60% to 80% of them seen once, and the ten largest clones take about 1.5%. V was pared by 7 bases and J by 3 bases, with 14 bases between. CDR1 LGHNT and CDR2 FRNRAP come from the germline V gene. There are 14 residues in the CDR3. This clone has ten or more counts. The antigen is unknown. This sequence originates from a man aged 18 to 30 in good health. The source material was memory CD4+ T cells sorted from blood. The subset here: CD45RA-negative fraction. The chain couples TRBV12-5 to TRBJ2-3; D unresolved. The CDR3 DNA reads as TGTGCTAGTGCCTGGGGAACGATTACAGATACGCAGTATTTT. Protein: CASAWGTITDTQYF.